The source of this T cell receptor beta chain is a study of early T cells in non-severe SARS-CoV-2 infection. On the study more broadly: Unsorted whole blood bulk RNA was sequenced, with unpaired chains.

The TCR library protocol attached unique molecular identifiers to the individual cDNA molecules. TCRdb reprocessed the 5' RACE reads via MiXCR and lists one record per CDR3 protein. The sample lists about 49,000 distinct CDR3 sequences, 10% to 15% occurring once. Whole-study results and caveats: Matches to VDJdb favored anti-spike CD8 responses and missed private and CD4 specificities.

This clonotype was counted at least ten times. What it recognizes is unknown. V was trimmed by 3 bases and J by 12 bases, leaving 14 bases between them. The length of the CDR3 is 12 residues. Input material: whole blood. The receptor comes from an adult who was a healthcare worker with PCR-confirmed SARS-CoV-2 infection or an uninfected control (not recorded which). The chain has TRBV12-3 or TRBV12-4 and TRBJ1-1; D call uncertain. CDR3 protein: CASSFGRSNPFF. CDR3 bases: TGTGCCAGCAGTTTCGGTAGGTCGAATCCTTTCTTT.